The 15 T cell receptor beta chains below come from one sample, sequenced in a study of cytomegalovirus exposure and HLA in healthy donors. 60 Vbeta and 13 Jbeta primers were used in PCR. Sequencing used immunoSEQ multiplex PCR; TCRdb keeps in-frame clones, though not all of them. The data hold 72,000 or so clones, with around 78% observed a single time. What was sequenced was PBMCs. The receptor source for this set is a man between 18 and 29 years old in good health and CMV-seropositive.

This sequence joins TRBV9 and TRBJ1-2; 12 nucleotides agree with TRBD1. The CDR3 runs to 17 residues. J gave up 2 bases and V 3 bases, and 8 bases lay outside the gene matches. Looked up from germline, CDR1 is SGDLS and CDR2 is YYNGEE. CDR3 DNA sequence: TGTGCCAGCAGCGGGGGACAGGGGGCACTCCGCAACTATGGCTACACCTTC. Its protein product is CASSGGQGALRNYGYTF.

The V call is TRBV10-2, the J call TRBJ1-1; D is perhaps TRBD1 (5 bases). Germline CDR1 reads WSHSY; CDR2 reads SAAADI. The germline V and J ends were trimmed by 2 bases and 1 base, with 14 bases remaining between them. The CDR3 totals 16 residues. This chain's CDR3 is CASSERGRTGNTEAFF. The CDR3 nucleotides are TGCGCCAGCAGTGAGAGAGGCAGAACAGGGAACACTGAAGCTTTCTTT.

CDR3 nucleotides: TGTGCCAGCAGAGGAGCCTCCTACGAGCAGTACTTC. Translating gives CASRGASYEQYF. The chain recombines TRBV2 with TRBJ2-7; D is unclear. CDR1 and CDR2 from the germline V gene are SNHLY and FYNNEI. Trimming removed 6 bases from V and 0 bases from J, with 6 bases in between. There are 12 residues in the CDR3.

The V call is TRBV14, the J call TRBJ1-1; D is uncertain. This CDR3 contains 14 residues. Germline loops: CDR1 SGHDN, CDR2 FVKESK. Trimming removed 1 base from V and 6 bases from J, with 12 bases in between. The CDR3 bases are TGTGCCAGCAGCCAAGTATCTAGCTTGGCTGAAGCTTTCTTT. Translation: CASSQVSSLAEAFF.

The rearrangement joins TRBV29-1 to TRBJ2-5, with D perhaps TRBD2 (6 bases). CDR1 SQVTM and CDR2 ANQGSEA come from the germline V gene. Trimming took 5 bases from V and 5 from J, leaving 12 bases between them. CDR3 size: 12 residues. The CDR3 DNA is TGCAGCGTTTCTTGGGACTCGGAGACCCAGTACTTC. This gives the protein CSVSWDSETQYF.

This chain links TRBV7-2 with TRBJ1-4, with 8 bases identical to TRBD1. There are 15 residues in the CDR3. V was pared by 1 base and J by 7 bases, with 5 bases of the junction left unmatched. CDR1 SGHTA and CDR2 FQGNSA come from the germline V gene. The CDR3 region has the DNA TGTGCCAGCAGCTTAGGCAGGGGGCAGAGTGAAAAACTGTTTTTT. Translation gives CASSLGRGQSEKLFF.

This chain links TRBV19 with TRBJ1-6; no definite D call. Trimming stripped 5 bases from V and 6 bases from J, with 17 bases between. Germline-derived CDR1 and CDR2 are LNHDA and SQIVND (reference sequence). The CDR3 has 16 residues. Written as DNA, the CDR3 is TGTGCCAGTAGTGGACTTGGACGGAGCGCTAATTCACCCCTCCACTTT. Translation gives CASSGLGRSANSPLHF.

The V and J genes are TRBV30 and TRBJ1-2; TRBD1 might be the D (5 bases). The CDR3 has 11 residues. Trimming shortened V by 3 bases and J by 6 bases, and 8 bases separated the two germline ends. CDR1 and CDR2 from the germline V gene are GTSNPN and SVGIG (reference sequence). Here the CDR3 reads CAWREGHGYTF. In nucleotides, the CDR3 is TGTGCCTGGAGGGAGGGACATGGCTACACCTTC. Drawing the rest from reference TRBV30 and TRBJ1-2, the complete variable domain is SQTIHQWPATLVQPVGSPLSLECTVEGTSNPNLYWYRQAAGRGLQLLFYSVGIGQISSEVPQNLSASRPQDRQFILSSKKLLLSDSGFYLCAWREGHGYTFGSGTRLTVV.

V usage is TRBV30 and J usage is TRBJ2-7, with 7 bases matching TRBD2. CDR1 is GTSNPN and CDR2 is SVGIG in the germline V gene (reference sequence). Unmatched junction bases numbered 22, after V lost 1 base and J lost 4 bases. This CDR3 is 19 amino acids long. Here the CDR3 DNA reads TGTGCCTGGAGTGCGCAGGGTGTGCTGGGGGGGGTGTCCAATTACGAGCAGTACTTC. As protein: CAWSAQGVLGGVSNYEQYF.

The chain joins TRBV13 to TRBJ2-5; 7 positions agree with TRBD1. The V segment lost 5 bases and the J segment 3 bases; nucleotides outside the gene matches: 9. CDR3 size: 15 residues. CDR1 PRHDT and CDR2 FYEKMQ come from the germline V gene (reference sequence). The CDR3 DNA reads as TGTGCCAGCAGCCTCTTAGGGACAGACGAAGAGACCCAGTACTTC. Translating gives CASSLLGTDEETQYF.

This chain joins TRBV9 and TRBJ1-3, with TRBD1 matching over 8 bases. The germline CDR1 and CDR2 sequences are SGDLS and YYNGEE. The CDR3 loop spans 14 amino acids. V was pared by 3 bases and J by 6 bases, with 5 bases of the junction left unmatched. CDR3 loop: CASSAGQGVNTIYF. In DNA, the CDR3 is TGTGCCAGCAGCGCTGGACAGGGAGTAAACACCATATATTTT.

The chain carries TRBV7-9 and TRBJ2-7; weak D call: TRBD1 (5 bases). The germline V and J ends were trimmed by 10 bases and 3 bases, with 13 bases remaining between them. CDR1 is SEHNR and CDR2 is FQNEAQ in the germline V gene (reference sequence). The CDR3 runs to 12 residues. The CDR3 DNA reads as TGTGCCATCCCAGCAAGGGGCTACGAGCAGTACTTC. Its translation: CAIPARGYEQYF.

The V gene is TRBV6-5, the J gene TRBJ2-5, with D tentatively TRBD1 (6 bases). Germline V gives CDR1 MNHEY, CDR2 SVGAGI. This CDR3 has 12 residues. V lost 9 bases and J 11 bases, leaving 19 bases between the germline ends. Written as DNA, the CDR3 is TGTGCCAGTAGTACAGGGATGGGGGAGCAGTACTTC. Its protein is CASSTGMGEQYF.

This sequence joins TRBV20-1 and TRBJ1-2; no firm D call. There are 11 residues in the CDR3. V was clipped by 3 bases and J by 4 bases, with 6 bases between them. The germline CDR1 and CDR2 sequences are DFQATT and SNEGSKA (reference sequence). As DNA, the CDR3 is TGCAGTGCTAGCTCTACCTATGGCTACACCTTC. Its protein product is CSASSTYGYTF.

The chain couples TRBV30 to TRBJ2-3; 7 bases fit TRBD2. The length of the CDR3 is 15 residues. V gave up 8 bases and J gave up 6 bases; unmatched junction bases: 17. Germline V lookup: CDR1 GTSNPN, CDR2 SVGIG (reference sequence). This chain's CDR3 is CAGGGLVQEMDTQYF. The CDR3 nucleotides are TGTGCCGGGGGAGGGCTGGTGCAGGAGATGGATACGCAGTATTTT.